This TCR beta chain came from a study of a mutant IDH1 vaccine in newly diagnosed glioma. The assay was immunoSEQ multiplex PCR, and TCRdb's table has in-frame clones only and misses some. The sample yields about 69,000 clones, more than 75% seen once. The sample holds a few counts of this clone. The antigen is not known. General study points: Seemingly, top peripheral T cell clonotype changes bore no relation to pseudoprogression.

As for time point: week 35, safety follow-up. Each vaccine dose was 300 ug of mutant IDH1 20-mer peptide, with topical imiquimod. Material: PBMCs, obtained from a glioma patient whose treatment included an IDH1 peptide vaccine. The clonotype comes from a man aged 25-40 years with glioma.

CDR3 DNA sequence: TGTGCCAGTAGTATCTCGTCTAGCGGGAGTCGCGAGCAGTACTTC. It encodes CASSISSSGSREQYF. The chain employs TRBV19 and TRBJ2-7; 10 bases line up with TRBD2. Trimming removed 3 bases from V and 6 bases from J; junction bases left unmatched: 8. CDR1 is LNHDA and CDR2 is SQIVND in the germline V gene (reference sequence). The CDR3 runs 15 residues.